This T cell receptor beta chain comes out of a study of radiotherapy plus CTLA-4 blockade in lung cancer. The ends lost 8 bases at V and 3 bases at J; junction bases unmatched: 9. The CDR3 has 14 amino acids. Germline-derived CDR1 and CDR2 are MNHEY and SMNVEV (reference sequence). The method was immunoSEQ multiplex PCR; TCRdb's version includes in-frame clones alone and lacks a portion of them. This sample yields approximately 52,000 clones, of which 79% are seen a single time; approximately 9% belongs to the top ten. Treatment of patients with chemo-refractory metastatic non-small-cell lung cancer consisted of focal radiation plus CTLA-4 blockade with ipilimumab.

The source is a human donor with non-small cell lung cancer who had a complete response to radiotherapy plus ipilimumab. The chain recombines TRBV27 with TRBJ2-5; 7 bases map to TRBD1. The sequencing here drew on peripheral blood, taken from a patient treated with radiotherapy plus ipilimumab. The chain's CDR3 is CASGWTGQKETQYF. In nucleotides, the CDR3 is TGTGCCAGCGGGTGGACGGGACAGAAAGAGACCCAGTACTTC.